This entry lists 30 T cell receptor beta chains sequenced from one sample in a study of blood T cell repertoires in COVID-19. Sequenced by immunoSEQ multiplex PCR; TCRdb stores in-frame clones only, minus some. The sample consists of roughly 190,000 clones, about 95% of them appearing once. The specimen sequenced was peripheral blood. These receptors were obtained from a young man with COVID-19, enrolled during active disease.

This chain connects TRBV4-2 to TRBJ2-2, with D uncertain. Germline V lookup: CDR1 LGHNA, CDR2 YNFKEQ. The CDR3 length is 16 residues. V was clipped by 1 base and J by 0 bases, with 9 bases between them. CDR3 sequence: CASSQALPANTGELFF. DNA for the CDR3: TGTGCCAGCAGCCAAGCTCTTCCCGCGAACACCGGGGAGCTGTTTTTT.

The chain joins TRBV7-9 to TRBJ1-4; TRBD1 matches at 8 bases. The CDR3 is 15 residues long. Germline V gene sequence: CDR1 SEHNR, CDR2 FQNEAQ (reference sequence). V dropped 3 bases and J dropped 8; count of bases not matched to a gene: 8. The CDR3 spells CASSLTQGAGEKLFF. CDR3 coding DNA: TGTGCCAGCAGCTTGACTCAGGGGGCCGGGGAAAAACTGTTTTTT.

V and J are TRBV19 and TRBJ1-2; D call uncertain. This CDR3 has 14 residues. V lost 3 bases, J lost 4 bases, and 12 bases lay in between. The germline gives CDR1 LNHDA, CDR2 SQIVND (reference sequence). The CDR3 sequence is CASSMAGLGYGYTF. Written as DNA, the CDR3 is TGTGCCAGTAGTATGGCGGGCTTAGGCTATGGCTACACCTTC.

DNA for the CDR3: TGTGCCAGTCAGGGAATCAATCAGCCCCAGCATTTT. Translation gives CASQGINQPQHF. The chain joins TRBV6-5 to TRBJ1-5; D is perhaps TRBD1 (5 bases). Germline V gene lookup returns CDR1 MNHEY and CDR2 SVGAGI. Between the trimmed V and J ends, which lost 9 bases and 3 bases, there was a span of 9 bases. The CDR3 runs 12 residues.

The chain couples TRBV5-1 to TRBJ1-2; 11 nucleotides agree with TRBD1. CDR1 is SGHRS, CDR2 YFSETQ, per germline. Trimming removed 1 base from V and 2 bases from J; junction bases left unmatched: 4. This CDR3 contains 16 residues. CDR3 nucleotide sequence: TGCGCCAGCAGCTTGACGGGGGACAGGGGGAACTATGGCTACACCTTC. This encodes CASSLTGDRGNYGYTF.

The chain combines TRBV18 with TRBJ2-1, with 9 bases fitting TRBD1. The CDR3 has 16 residues. In germline, CDR1 is KGHSH, CDR2 LQKENI. V shed 0 bases, J shed 6 bases, and the junction held 6 bases outside the gene matches. CDR3: CASSPPPGTGSNEQFF. As DNA, the CDR3 is TGTGCCAGCTCACCACCACCCGGGACAGGGAGCAATGAGCAGTTCTTC.

As DNA, the CDR3 is TGTGCCAGCAGCTTGGCCTTAGCGGGGGGGCTCGCAGATACGCAGTATTTT. Translating gives CASSLALAGGLADTQYF. This chain connects TRBV5-6 to TRBJ2-3, with 11 bases lining up with TRBD2. The CDR3 covers 17 residues. CDR1 is SGHDT, CDR2 YYEEEE, per germline. Trimming at V came to 0 bases and at J to 4 bases, leaving 7 bases not matched to a gene.

This clone was seen just once. The chain is built from TRBV10-3 and TRBJ1-1; D possibly corresponds to TRBD1 (6 bases). The V and J ends lost 0 bases and 5 bases respectively, with 10 bases between them. The germline V gene has CDR1 ENHRY and CDR2 SYGVKD. The CDR3 is 14 residues long. DNA of the CDR3: TGTGCCATCAGTGAGTCAACAGGGCGGACTGAAGCTTTCTTT. Its translation: CAISESTGRTEAFF.

The J gene is TRBJ1-4, the V gene TRBV25-1; 7 bases are a match to TRBD1. The trim removed 4 bases at V and 3 bases at J, leaving 5 bases unmatched. The CDR3 spans 15 residues. Looked up from germline, CDR1 is MGHDK and CDR2 is SYGVNS. CDR3 bases: TGTGCCAGCAGTGCAATCGGGACAGCTAATGAAAAACTGTTTTTT. Translation: CASSAIGTANEKLFF. The full variable domain, completed using reference TRBV25-1 and TRBJ1-4, is EADIYQTPRYLVIGTGKKITLECSQTMGHDKMYWYQQDPGMELHLIHYSYGVNSTEKGDLSSESTVSRIRTEHFPLTLESARPSHTSQYLCASSAIGTANEKLFFGSGTQLSVL.

The rearrangement links TRBV5-1 to TRBJ1-4; 7 nucleotides align to TRBD1. Germline loops: CDR1 SGHRS, CDR2 YFSETQ. V was clipped by 0 bases and J by 8 bases; unmatched bases: 7. This CDR3 has 15 amino acids. CDR3 coding DNA: TGCGCCAGCAGCTTGGCGACAGGGCTGCGGGAAAAACTGTTTTTT. This encodes CASSLATGLREKLFF. Full variable domain (remainder filled in from reference TRBV5-1 and TRBJ1-4): KAGVTQTPRYLIKTRGQQVTLSCSPISGHRSVSWYQQTPGQGLQFLFEYFSETQRNKGNFPGRFSGRQFSNSRSEMNVSTLELGDSALYLCASSLATGLREKLFFGSGTQLSVL.

The chain has TRBV3-1 (or the pseudogene TRBV3-2) and TRBJ2-5; 14 positions agree with TRBD2. J gave up 6 bases and V 2 bases, and 14 bases lay outside the gene matches. CDR1 LGHDT and CDR2 YNNKEL come from the germline V gene (reference sequence). The CDR3 has 19 residues. Written as DNA, the CDR3 is TGTGCCAGCAGCCAACTAGGACTAGCGGGGGGACGGCAAGGGAAGACCCAGTACTTC. Amino acids: CASSQLGLAGGRQGKTQYF.

The rearrangement links TRBV6-1 to TRBJ1-1; 7 bases line up with TRBD1. CDR3 length: 13 residues. Unmatched junction bases numbered 4, after V lost 3 bases and J lost 6 bases. Germline V gene data show CDR1 as MNHNS and CDR2 as SASEGT. Here the CDR3 DNA reads TGTGCCAGCAGTGAGTGGCAGGGGGCTGAAGCTTTCTTT. The encoded protein is CASSEWQGAEAFF.

V gene TRBV7-9 combines with J gene TRBJ2-1; 9 bases are shared with TRBD1. This CDR3 contains 15 residues. With 5 bases clipped from V and 8 bases from J, the junction kept 10 bases outside the gene matches. CDR1 and CDR2 from the germline V gene are SEHNR and FQNEAQ (reference sequence). CDR3 coding DNA: TGTGCCAGCAGCGAGCCGGGACAGGGTCTCGATGAGCAGTTCTTC. It is translated as CASSEPGQGLDEQFF.

The gene calls are TRBV5-1 and TRBJ1-3; 7 bases are a match to TRBD1. V lost 4 bases, J lost 0 bases, and 7 bases stayed unmatched. Germline V CDR1 and CDR2: SGHRS, YFSETQ. CDR3 length: 16 amino acids. DNA of the CDR3: TGCGCCAGCAGCCTGACAGGGCTAACCTCTGGAAACACCATATATTTT. As protein: CASSLTGLTSGNTIYF.

The chain combines TRBV9 with TRBJ1-5, with TRBD1 identical over 9 bases. Trimming cost V 0 bases and J 9 bases; bases outside gene matches: 4. In germline, CDR1 is SGDLS, CDR2 YYNGEE. This CDR3 is 14 amino acids long. CDR3 nucleotides: TGTGCCAGCAGCGTAGGGACAGGGGAAGGGCCCCAGCATTTT. This translates into CASSVGTGEGPQHF. Drawing the rest from reference TRBV9 and TRBJ1-5, the complete variable domain is DSGVTQTPKHLITATGQRVTLRCSPRSGDLSVYWYQQSLDQGLQFLIQYYNGEERAKGNILERFSAQQFPDLHSELNLSSLELGDSALYFCASSVGTGEGPQHFGDGTRLSIL.

Note on this clone: Other DNA sequences of this sample code for an identical CDR3. The chain recombines TRBV10-2 with TRBJ1-2; 8 positions match TRBD1. The CDR3 runs 13 residues. Germline CDR1 WSHSY, CDR2 SAAADI. The J segment lost 3 bases and the V segment lost 6 bases, leaving 3 bases of the junction unmatched. The CDR3 sequence is CASSGQGDYGYTF. In DNA form, the CDR3 reads TGCGCCAGCAGCGGACAGGGTGACTATGGCTACACCTTC.

The V and J genes are TRBV6-5 and TRBJ2-3; tentatively, D is TRBD2 (6 bases). The germline V and J ends were trimmed by 7 bases and 0 bases, with 14 bases remaining between them. The germline V gene has CDR1 MNHEY and CDR2 SVGAGI. CDR3 length: 15 amino acids. CDR3 sequence: CASTSGTASTDTQYF. CDR3 DNA sequence: TGTGCCAGCACTTCTGGGACTGCGAGCACAGATACGCAGTATTTT.

The chain recombines TRBV11-2 with TRBJ2-5; 12 bases match TRBD2. With V trimmed by 4 bases and J by 4 bases, 4 bases remained unmatched. CDR1 SGHAT and CDR2 FQNNGV come from the germline V gene. The CDR3 runs 15 residues. The CDR3 DNA reads as TGTGCCAGCAGCTCTAGCGGGGGGGGTCCAGAGACCCAGTACTTC. This translates into CASSSSGGGPETQYF.

The gene calls are TRBV14 and TRBJ2-5, with 10 bases lining up with TRBD2. Trimming removed 5 bases from V and 7 bases from J; junction bases left unmatched: 4. Germline V gene sequence: CDR1 SGHDN, CDR2 FVKESK. The CDR3 length is 13 residues. The CDR3 region is CASSGRTSGTQYF. The CDR3 DNA follows: TGTGCCAGCAGCGGACGGACTAGCGGGACCCAGTACTTC.

This clone was seen a few times. This CDR3 is CASSPLGGVAGNTIYF. For the CDR3, the DNA is TGTGCCAGCAGCCCATTAGGAGGGGTCGCTGGAAACACCATATATTTT. The chain recombines TRBV7-9 with TRBJ1-3, with D tentatively TRBD1 (5 bases). V was shortened by 5 bases and J by 2 bases, with 16 bases between the two germline ends. From germline, CDR1 is SEHNR and CDR2 FQNEAQ (reference sequence). The CDR3 is 16 residues long.

This rearrangement joins TRBV6-6 to TRBJ2-1; 10 bases align to TRBD2. The J segment lost 8 bases and the V segment lost 6 bases, leaving 7 bases of the junction unmatched. Germline CDR1 MNHNY, CDR2 SVGAGI (reference sequence). The CDR3 sequence is 14 residues long. In DNA form, the CDR3 reads TGTGCCAGCAGCCCTCTAGCGGGGGTCGATGAGCAGTTCTTC. Translating it yields CASSPLAGVDEQFF.

V is TRBV4-1 and J is TRBJ1-6; 9 bases agree with TRBD1. The germline V gene has CDR1 MGHRA and CDR2 YSYEKL. V lost 3 bases, J lost 8 bases, and 17 bases stayed unmatched. CDR3 length equals 19 residues. This chain's CDR3 is CASSHPLRGQGGSDSPLHF. The CDR3 bases are TGCGCCAGCAGCCATCCCCTGAGGGGACAGGGAGGGAGTGATTCACCCCTCCACTTT.

The chain recombines TRBV25-1 with TRBJ2-7, with 8 bases aligning to TRBD1. CDR3 length: 16 amino acids. V lost 4 bases, J lost 4 bases, and 12 bases stayed unmatched. Per the germline V gene, CDR1 is MGHDK and CDR2 is SYGVNS. CDR3 coding DNA: TGTGCCAGCAGTGCGGCAGGGGGCGCTGGAATGTACGAGCAGTACTTC. Amino acids: CASSAAGGAGMYEQYF.

V usage is TRBV27 and J usage is TRBJ2-2, with D maybe TRBD1 (6 bases). Germline loops: CDR1 MNHEY, CDR2 SMNVEV (reference sequence). Trimming removed 6 bases at V and 2 bases at J, with 19 bases between. This CDR3 comprises 17 residues. CDR3 nucleotides: TGTGCCAGCAGGCTCCAGGGGACATTAATAAACACCGGGGAGCTGTTTTTT. Encoded protein: CASRLQGTLINTGELFF.

The table lists this clone with a few counts. The V and J genes are TRBV6-1 and TRBJ1-5; 7 bases are shared with TRBD1. The CDR3 totals 13 residues. Germline CDR1 and CDR2: MNHNS and SASEGT. V shed 2 bases and J 14 bases; nucleotides not matched to a gene: 9. The CDR3 DNA follows: TGTGCCAGCAGTGAATTCTTGACAGGGTTTAAGCATTTT. This gives the protein CASSEFLTGFKHF.

This chain uses TRBV11-3 with TRBJ2-5; TRBD2 might be the D (5 bases). There are 14 residues in the CDR3. Trimming shortened V by 5 bases and J by 4 bases, and 14 bases separated the two germline ends. Germline-derived CDR1 and CDR2 are SGHNT and YENEEA. DNA of the CDR3: TGTGCCAGCAGCCCGACCGCCCGGGGAGAGACCCAGTACTTC. Amino acids: CASSPTARGETQYF.

In this sample, this clone turned up a few times. J is TRBJ1-4 and V is TRBV6-2 or TRBV6-3; a possible D gene is TRBD1 (6 bases). CDR3 length: 18 amino acids. Per germline, CDR1 MNHEY and CDR2 SVGEGT. Trimming removed 2 bases from V and 0 bases from J, with 16 bases in between. The CDR3 protein is CASSYPTRGQATNEKLFF. CDR3 DNA sequence: TGTGCCAGCAGTTACCCCACGCGGGGGCAGGCAACTAATGAAAAACTGTTTTTT.

The CDR3 nucleotides are TGCAGCGCCCGGGCCGGGACAGGGAACACCGGGGAGCTGTTTTTT. Its protein is CSARAGTGNTGELFF. The V call is TRBV29-1, the J call TRBJ2-2, with TRBD1 identical over 8 bases. J lost 1 base, V lost 7 bases, and 8 bases had no gene match. Germline lookup yields CDR1 SQVTM and CDR2 ANQGSEA. The CDR3 is 15 amino acids.

J is TRBJ2-5 and V is TRBV19; D is unclear. V shed 5 bases and J shed 4 bases, with 20 bases lying between them. The CDR3 totals 16 residues. Germline values: CDR1 LNHDA, CDR2 SQIVND (reference sequence). In nucleotides, the CDR3 is TGTGCCAGTAGTCCGTATGTGTCAGGTGGTTCAGAGACCCAGTACTTC. The encoded protein is CASSPYVSGGSETQYF.

The chain joins TRBV18 to TRBJ2-5; D remains unclear. The CDR3 sequence is 12 residues long. Germline V gene lookup returns CDR1 KGHSH and CDR2 LQKENI. Between the trimmed V and J ends, which lost 3 bases and 5 bases, there was a span of 7 bases. The CDR3 region has the DNA TGTGCCAGCTCACCTTCCGTGGAGACCCAGTACTTC. This translates into CASSPSVETQYF.